These 23 T cell receptor beta chains were all obtained from the same sample, sequenced in a study of blood T cell repertoires in COVID-19. This table comes from immunoSEQ multiplex PCR, and its TCRdb copy is limited to in-frame clones, with some not included. The sample holds over 200,000 clones, about 90% seen once. The material sequenced was PBMCs or T cells enriched from blood (not recorded which). The receptors were sampled from a man aged 25 to 45 who had been exposed to COVID-19.

This chain links TRBV30 with TRBJ1-2, with 9 bases that match TRBD1. V was pared by 5 bases and J by 6 bases, with 7 bases of the junction left unmatched. CDR1 is GTSNPN and CDR2 is SVGIG in the germline V gene (reference sequence). This CDR3 contains 13 residues. The CDR3 is CAWDATGGDGYTF. CDR3 in DNA: TGTGCCTGGGATGCTACAGGGGGCGATGGCTACACCTTC.

The chain is built from TRBV7-9 and TRBJ1-1; no reliable D call. Germline lookup yields CDR1 SEHNR and CDR2 FQNEAQ (reference sequence). The CDR3 loop spans 16 amino acids. The V end was cut by 5 bases, the J end by 1 base, with 17 bases between. CDR3 protein: CASSPSMGSSNTEAFF. The CDR3 DNA sequence: TGTGCCAGCAGCCCATCGATGGGCAGCTCGAACACTGAAGCTTTCTTT.

The CDR3 DNA follows: TGTGCCAGCAGCGAAACAGGGGAGTTGGGTAATCAGCCCCAGCATTTT. It codes for CASSETGELGNQPQHF. This sequence joins TRBV9 and TRBJ1-5, with 7 bases fitting TRBD1. CDR1 is SGDLS and CDR2 is YYNGEE in the germline V gene. V lost 3 bases to trimming and J lost 4 bases; unmatched junction nucleotides: 10. The CDR3 contains 16 residues.

The CDR3 region is CAWRDRAELFF. CDR3 in DNA: TGTGCCTGGAGGGACAGGGCCGAACTGTTTTTT. The rearrangement uses TRBV30 and TRBJ1-4; 8 positions match TRBD1. Germline values: CDR1 GTSNPN, CDR2 SVGIG (reference sequence). V shed 3 bases, J shed 12 bases, and the junction held 3 bases outside the gene matches. The CDR3 extends over 11 amino acids.

The chain is built from TRBV10-3 and TRBJ1-5; a possible D gene is TRBD1 (5 bases). V lost 3 bases to trimming and J lost 7 bases, with 19 bases between them. The germline CDR1 and CDR2 sequences are ENHRY and SYGVKD. The CDR3 runs 16 residues. The chain's CDR3 is CAISDPGGDSGQPQHF. Here the CDR3 DNA reads TGTGCCATCAGTGACCCGGGGGGGGATTCGGGACAGCCCCAGCATTTT.

CDR3 residues: CASSFRGPREQFF. The CDR3 DNA is TGCGCCAGCAGCTTTAGGGGCCCGAGGGAGCAGTTCTTC. The chain uses TRBV5-1 and TRBJ2-1; D may be TRBD1 (5 bases). Looked up from germline, CDR1 is SGHRS and CDR2 is YFSETQ. V lost 2 bases to trimming and J lost 10 bases, with 13 bases between them. The CDR3 length is 13 residues.

The rearrangement uses TRBV3-1 (or the pseudogene TRBV3-2) and TRBJ1-1; TRBD1 matches at 7 bases. In germline, CDR1 is LGHDT, CDR2 YNNKEL (reference sequence). V trimming: 2 bases; J trimming: 4 bases; junction bases outside the gene matches: 4. This CDR3 is built from 14 residues. This chain's CDR3 is CASSQRQGGTEAFF. In DNA form, the CDR3 reads TGTGCCAGCAGCCAACGACAGGGAGGCACTGAAGCTTTCTTT.

The chain couples TRBV3-1 (or the pseudogene TRBV3-2) to TRBJ2-3, with unresolved D. The CDR3 totals 15 residues. With 1 base removed from V and 3 bases from J, the gap between germline ends came to 11 bases. Germline loops: CDR1 LGHDT, CDR2 YNNKEL (reference sequence). The CDR3 DNA reads TGTGCCAGCAGCCAAGTTTACGAGAGGACAGATACGCAGTATTTT. This sequence encodes CASSQVYERTDTQYF.

This chain uses TRBV19 with TRBJ2-7; D is ambiguous. The V and J ends lost 1 base and 6 bases respectively, with 7 bases between them. CDR3 length: 12 residues. Germline CDR1 is LNHDA and CDR2 is SQIVND (reference sequence). CDR3 DNA: TGTGCCAGTAGTATAGGGGCCTCCGAGCAGTACTTC. Its translation is CASSIGASEQYF.

CDR3 sequence: CASSFLAGGTGELFF. CDR3 in DNA: TGTGCCAGCAGCTTCCTAGCGGGGGGCACCGGGGAGCTGTTTTTT. The rearrangement uses TRBV5-6 and TRBJ2-2; 11 nucleotides align to TRBD2. Per the germline V gene, CDR1 is SGHDT and CDR2 is YYEEEE. The CDR3 runs to 15 residues. The trim removed 2 bases at V and 4 bases at J, leaving 1 base unmatched.

V and J are TRBV5-5 and TRBJ2-2; a possible D gene is TRBD1 (6 bases). The CDR3 extends over 14 amino acids. The V end was cut by 2 bases, the J end by 7 bases, with 12 bases between. Per germline, CDR1 SGHKS and CDR2 YYEKEE (reference sequence). CDR3 residues: CASSFWGLDGELFF. The CDR3 DNA reads as TGTGCCAGCAGCTTTTGGGGGCTGGACGGGGAGCTGTTTTTT.

This sequence joins TRBV12-5 and TRBJ1-5, with D possibly TRBD1 on 5 matching bases. CDR1 and CDR2 (germline): LGHNT, FRNRAP. The V end lost 2 bases, the J end lost 3 bases, and 11 bases lay between the germline ends. The CDR3 loop spans 15 amino acids. CDR3: CASGLSREANQPQHF. The CDR3 DNA sequence: TGTGCTAGTGGTTTGAGCAGGGAAGCCAATCAGCCCCAGCATTTT.

This chain links TRBV6-5 with TRBJ1-1, with 7 bases lining up with TRBD1. CDR3 length: 14 amino acids. Trimming removed 5 bases from V and 2 bases from J; junction bases left unmatched: 5. Germline CDR1 reads MNHEY; CDR2 reads SVGAGI. CDR3 sequence (DNA): TGTGCCAGCAGTCCGACAGGGACTAACACTGAAGCTTTCTTT. It codes for CASSPTGTNTEAFF.

This clone was seen a few times. The chain links TRBV6-5 to TRBJ1-1; 10 bases agree with TRBD1. The CDR3 sequence is 14 residues long. Trimming cost V 6 bases and J 11 bases; bases outside gene matches: 12. Germline V CDR1 and CDR2: MNHEY, SVGAGI. CDR3 DNA sequence: TGTGCCAGCAGGGACAGGACAGGGGGGTTGTTCGCTTTCTTT. This codes for CASRDRTGGLFAFF.

The genes are TRBV9 and TRBJ2-1; possibly TRBD1 for D (5 bases). This CDR3 is 13 amino acids long. Trimming took 8 bases from V and 2 from J, leaving 11 bases between them. Germline CDR1 SGDLS, CDR2 YYNGEE. The CDR3 region is CARRGWAYNEQFF. The CDR3 DNA is TGTGCCAGAAGGGGTTGGGCCTACAATGAGCAGTTCTTC.

This chain links TRBV3-1 (or the pseudogene TRBV3-2) with TRBJ1-1, with D perhaps matching TRBD1 (5 bases). Germline CDR1 is LGHDT and CDR2 is YNNKEL (reference sequence). The CDR3 totals 17 residues. Trimming left V 2 bases short and J 3 bases short, with 19 bases between. DNA for the CDR3: TGTGCCAGCAGCCAATACTCTGGGCAGGGTGGTGACACTGAAGCTTTCTTT. It codes for CASSQYSGQGGDTEAFF.

The chain combines TRBV10-3 with TRBJ1-1; tentatively, D is TRBD1 (6 bases). Germline V CDR1 and CDR2: ENHRY, SYGVKD. The CDR3 loop spans 12 amino acids. V lost 7 bases, J lost 3 bases, and 9 bases lay in between. CDR3 DNA: TGTGCCATCAAGGGGGGGGACACTGAAGCTTTCTTT. Its protein is CAIKGGDTEAFF.

V gene TRBV7-9 combines with J gene TRBJ1-6; the match to TRBD1 covers 8 bases. The CDR3 loop spans 14 amino acids. J was trimmed by 6 bases and V by 7 bases; bases with no gene match: 5. Per germline, CDR1 SEHNR and CDR2 FQNEAQ (reference sequence). CDR3 sequence (DNA): TGTGCCAGCACGGGGGGGACAGGTAATTCACCCCTCCACTTT. Translating gives CASTGGTGNSPLHF.

This clone was recorded only once. The V gene is TRBV29-1, the J gene TRBJ2-1; D might be TRBD1 (7 bases). Germline V gene sequence: CDR1 SQVTM, CDR2 ANQGSEA. This CDR3 region has 15 residues. The V and J ends lost 1 base and 8 bases respectively, with 18 bases between them. Here the CDR3 reads CSVEGSGGPRDEQFF. The CDR3 DNA reads as TGCAGCGTTGAAGGTTCAGGGGGGCCGCGGGATGAGCAGTTCTTC.

The chain is built from TRBV5-1 and TRBJ2-3, with 7 bases that match TRBD2. The CDR3 loop spans 17 amino acids. CDR1 is SGHRS, CDR2 YFSETQ, per germline. The V segment lost 4 bases and the J segment 1 base; nucleotides outside the gene matches: 12. The CDR3 loop is CASSLALGRGRTDTQYF. The DNA of the CDR3 is TGCGCCAGCAGCCTCGCGTTAGGGAGGGGACGCACAGATACGCAGTATTTT.

V gene TRBV27 combines with J gene TRBJ1-6; unclear D gene. This CDR3 contains 14 residues. Germline-derived CDR1 and CDR2 are MNHEY and SMNVEV (reference sequence). Trimming left V 3 bases short and J 7 bases short, with 10 bases between. CDR3 sequence reads: CASSFSFGNSPLHF. CDR3 sequence (DNA): TGTGCCAGCAGTTTTTCTTTCGGGAATTCACCCCTCCACTTT.

The chain couples TRBV24-1 to TRBJ2-2; 9 nucleotides align to TRBD1. Germline CDR1 is KGHDR and CDR2 is SFDVKD. The CDR3 has 15 amino acids. Germline trimming cut 5 bases from V and 8 bases from J; bases unmatched to any gene: 8. CDR3 in amino acids: CATSGDRGFSGELFF. Written as DNA, the CDR3 is TGTGCCACCAGTGGAGACAGGGGGTTTTCGGGGGAGCTGTTTTTT.

The gene calls are TRBV27 and TRBJ1-3; D gene ambiguous. V lost 5 bases, J lost 5 bases, and 10 bases lay in between. The CDR3 is made up of 13 amino acids. Germline loops: CDR1 MNHEY, CDR2 SMNVEV (reference sequence). The CDR3 spells CASSPQTRNTIYF. CDR3 coding DNA: TGTGCCAGCAGTCCACAGACCAGAAACACCATATATTTT.